Below, 5 T cell receptor beta chains from the same sample are listed, as sequenced in a study of cytomegalovirus exposure and HLA in healthy donors. The PCR used 60 Vbeta and 13 Jbeta primers. Libraries were prepared by immunoSEQ multiplex PCR; TCRdb keeps only in-frame clonotypes and omits some of them. The sample contains some 120,000 clones, roughly 74% of which appear only once. Sequencing was carried out using PBMCs. The receptors here all came from a man aged 35-49 years in good health and CMV-seronegative.

The V and J genes are TRBV6-5 and TRBJ2-7; tentatively, D is TRBD2 (5 bases). This CDR3 is built from 13 residues. Germline V gene sequence: CDR1 MNHEY, CDR2 SVGAGI. Trimming took off 7 bases at V and 1 base at J, with 11 bases between the two ends. This chain's CDR3 is CASIRTGSYEQYF. The CDR3 DNA follows: TGTGCCAGCATCCGGACTGGATCCTACGAGCAGTACTTC.

The count of this clone is one. CDR3 loop: CASSYPGQGGSPLHF. CDR3 nucleotides: TGTGCCAGCAGCTACCCGGGACAGGGGGGTTCACCCCTCCACTTT. The chain joins TRBV5-8 to TRBJ1-6, with 11 bases aligning to TRBD1. CDR1 and CDR2 from the germline V gene are SGHTS and YDEGEE. J gave up 9 bases and V 3 bases, and 5 bases lay outside the gene matches. The CDR3 has 15 residues.

The chain carries TRBV11-1 and TRBJ1-2, with TRBD1 identical over 10 bases. Germline V lookup: CDR1 SGHAT, CDR2 FQDESV (reference sequence). J lost 4 bases, V lost 5 bases, and 7 bases had no gene match. This CDR3 has 15 amino acids. The CDR3 nucleotides are TGTGCCAGCAGCGACGCGACAGGGGGCTCCTATGGCTACACCTTC. Encoded protein: CASSDATGGSYGYTF. The complete variable domain, with remaining parts taken from reference TRBV11-1 and TRBJ1-2, reads EAEVAQSPRYKITEKSQAVAFWCDPISGHATLYWYRQILGQGPELLVQFQDESVVDDSQLPKDRFSAERLKGVDSTLKIQPAELGDSAMYLCASSDATGGSYGYTFGSGTRLTVV.

This chain joins TRBV7-9 and TRBJ1-3; D is undetermined. Trimming stripped 4 bases from V and 1 base from J, with 11 bases between. Germline loops: CDR1 SEHNR, CDR2 FQNEAQ (reference sequence). The CDR3 has 15 residues. The CDR3 region has the DNA TGTGCCAGCAGCTCTCAGAGACTATCTGGAAACACCATATATTTT. Its protein is CASSSQRLSGNTIYF.

The chain recombines TRBV5-1 with TRBJ1-3; weak D call: TRBD1 (6 bases). Germline CDR1 and CDR2: SGHRS and YFSETQ. V lost 0 bases and J 2 bases, leaving 9 bases between the germline ends. This CDR3 region has 15 residues. The CDR3 region has the DNA TGCGCCAGCAGCTTGGAGGCAGGGGCTGGAAACACCATATATTTT. Translated, it gives CASSLEAGAGNTIYF.